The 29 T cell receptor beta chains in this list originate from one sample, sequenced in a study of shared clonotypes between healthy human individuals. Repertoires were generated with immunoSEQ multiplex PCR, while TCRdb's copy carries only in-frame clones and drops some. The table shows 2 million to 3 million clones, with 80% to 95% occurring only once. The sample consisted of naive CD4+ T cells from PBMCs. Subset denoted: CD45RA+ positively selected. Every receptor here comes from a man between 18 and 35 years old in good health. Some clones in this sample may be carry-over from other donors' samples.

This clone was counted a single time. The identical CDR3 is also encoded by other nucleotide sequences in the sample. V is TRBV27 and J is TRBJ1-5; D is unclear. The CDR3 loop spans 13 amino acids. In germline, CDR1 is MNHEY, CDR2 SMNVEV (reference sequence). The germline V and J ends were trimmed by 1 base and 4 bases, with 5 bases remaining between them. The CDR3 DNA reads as TGTGCCAGCAGTTTATTCCGAAATCAGCCCCAGCATTTT. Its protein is CASSLFRNQPQHF.

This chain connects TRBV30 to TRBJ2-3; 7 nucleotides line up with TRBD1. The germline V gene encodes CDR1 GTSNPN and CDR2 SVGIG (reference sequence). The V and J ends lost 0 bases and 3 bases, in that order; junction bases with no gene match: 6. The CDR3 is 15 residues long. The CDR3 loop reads CAWSVRGLWTDTQYF. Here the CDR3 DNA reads TGTGCCTGGAGTGTAAGGGGGCTGTGGACAGATACGCAGTATTTT.

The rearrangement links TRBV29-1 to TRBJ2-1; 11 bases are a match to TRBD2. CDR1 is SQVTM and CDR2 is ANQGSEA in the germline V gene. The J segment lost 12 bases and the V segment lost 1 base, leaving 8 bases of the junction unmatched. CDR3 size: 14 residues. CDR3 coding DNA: TGCAGCGTTGAAGCCAATTTAGCGGGAGGGCTGCAGTTCTTC. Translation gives CSVEANLAGGLQFF.

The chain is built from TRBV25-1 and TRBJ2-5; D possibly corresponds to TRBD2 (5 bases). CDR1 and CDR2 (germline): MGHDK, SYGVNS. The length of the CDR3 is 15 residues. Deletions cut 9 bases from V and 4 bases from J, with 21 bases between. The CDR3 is CASSLGSTLGETQYF. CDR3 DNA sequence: TGTGCCAGTTCCCTGGGGAGCACCCTGGGAGAGACCCAGTACTTC.

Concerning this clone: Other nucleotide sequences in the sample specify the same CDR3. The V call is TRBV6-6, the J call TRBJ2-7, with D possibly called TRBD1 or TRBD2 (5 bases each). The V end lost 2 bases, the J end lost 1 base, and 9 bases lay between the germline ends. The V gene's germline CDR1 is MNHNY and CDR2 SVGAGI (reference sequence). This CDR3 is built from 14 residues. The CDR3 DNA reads TGTGCCAGCAGTTACCCGGGGCAATCCTACGAGCAGTACTTC. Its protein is CASSYPGQSYEQYF.

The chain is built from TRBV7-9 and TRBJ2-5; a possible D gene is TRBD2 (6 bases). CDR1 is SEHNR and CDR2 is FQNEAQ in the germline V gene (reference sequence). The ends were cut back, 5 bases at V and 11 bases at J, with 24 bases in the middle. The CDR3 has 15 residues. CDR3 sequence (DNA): TGTGCCAGCAGCCCGATCCCCAGCCTAAGTCGGGAGCAGTACTTC. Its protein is CASSPIPSLSREQYF.

The CDR3 spells CASSLYSAGGPENEQYF. In DNA form, the CDR3 reads TGTGCCAGCAGCTTATATTCGGCGGGAGGGCCGGAAAACGAGCAGTACTTC. This chain connects TRBV11-1 to TRBJ2-7, with TRBD2 matching over 9 bases. The germline V gene has CDR1 SGHAT and CDR2 FQDESV (reference sequence). The ends lost 2 bases at V and 5 bases at J; junction bases unmatched: 13. This CDR3 has 17 amino acids. The full variable domain, with the rest looked up from reference TRBV11-1 and TRBJ2-7, is EAEVAQSPRYKITEKSQAVAFWCDPISGHATLYWYRQILGQGPELLVQFQDESVVDDSQLPKDRFSAERLKGVDSTLKIQPAELGDSAMYLCASSLYSAGGPENEQYFGPGTRLTVT.

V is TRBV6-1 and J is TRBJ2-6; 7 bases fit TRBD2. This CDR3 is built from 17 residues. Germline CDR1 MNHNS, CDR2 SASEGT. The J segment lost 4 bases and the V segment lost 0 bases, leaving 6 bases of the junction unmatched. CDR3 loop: CASSEAFGGSGANVLTF. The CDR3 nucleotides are TGTGCCAGCAGTGAAGCTTTCGGGGGGAGCGGGGCCAACGTCCTGACTTTC.

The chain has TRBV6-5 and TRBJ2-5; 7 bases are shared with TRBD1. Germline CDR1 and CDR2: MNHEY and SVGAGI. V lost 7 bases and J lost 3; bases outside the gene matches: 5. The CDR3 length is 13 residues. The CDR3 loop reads CASTGGQEETQYF. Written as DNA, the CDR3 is TGTGCCAGCACCGGAGGACAGGAAGAGACCCAGTACTTC.

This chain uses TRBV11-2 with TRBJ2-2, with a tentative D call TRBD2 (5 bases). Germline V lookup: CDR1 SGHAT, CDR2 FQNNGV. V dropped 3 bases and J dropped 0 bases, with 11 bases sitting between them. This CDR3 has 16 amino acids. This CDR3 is CASSLRLGTNTGELFF. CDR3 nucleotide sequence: TGTGCCAGCAGCTTGAGGCTCGGGACGAACACCGGGGAGCTGTTTTTT.

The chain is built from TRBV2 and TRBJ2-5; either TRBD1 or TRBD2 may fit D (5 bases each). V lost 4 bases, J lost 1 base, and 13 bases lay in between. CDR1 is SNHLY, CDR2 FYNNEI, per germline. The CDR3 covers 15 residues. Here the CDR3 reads CASSVTQGVQETQYF. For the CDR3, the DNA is TGTGCCAGCAGTGTTACCCAGGGAGTCCAAGAGACCCAGTACTTC.

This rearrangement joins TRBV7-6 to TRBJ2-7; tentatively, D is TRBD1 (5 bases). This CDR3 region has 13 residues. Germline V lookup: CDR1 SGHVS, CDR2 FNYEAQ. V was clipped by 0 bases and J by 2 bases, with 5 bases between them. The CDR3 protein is CASSLAGAYEQYF. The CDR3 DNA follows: TGTGCCAGCAGCTTAGCAGGGGCCTACGAGCAGTACTTC.

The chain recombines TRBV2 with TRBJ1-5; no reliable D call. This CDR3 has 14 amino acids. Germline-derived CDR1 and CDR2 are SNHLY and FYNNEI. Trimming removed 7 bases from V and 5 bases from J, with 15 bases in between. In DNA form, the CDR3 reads TGTGCCAGCAATGGAGAGTCCCGGCATCAGCCCCAGCATTTT. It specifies CASNGESRHQPQHF.

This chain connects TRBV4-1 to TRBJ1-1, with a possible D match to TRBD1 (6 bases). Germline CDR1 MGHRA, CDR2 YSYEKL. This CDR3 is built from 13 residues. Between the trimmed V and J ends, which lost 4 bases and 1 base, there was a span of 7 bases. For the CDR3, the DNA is TGCGCCAGCAGCCGGGACACGAACACTGAAGCTTTCTTT. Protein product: CASSRDTNTEAFF.

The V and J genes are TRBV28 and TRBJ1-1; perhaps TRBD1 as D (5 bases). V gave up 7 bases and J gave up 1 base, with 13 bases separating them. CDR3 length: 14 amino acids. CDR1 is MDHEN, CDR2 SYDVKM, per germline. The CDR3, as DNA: TGTGCCAGCACCTCACCGGGGACGAACACTGAAGCTTTCTTT. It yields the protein CASTSPGTNTEAFF. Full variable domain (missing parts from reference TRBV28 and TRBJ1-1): DVKVTQSSRYLVKRTGEKVFLECVQDMDHENMFWYRQDPGLGLRLIYFSYDVKMKEKGDIPEGYSVSREKKERFSLILESASTNQTSMYLCASTSPGTNTEAFFGQGTRLTVV.

In DNA form, the CDR3 reads TGTGCCAGCAGCCTAGACGGGGAGCGCACTGAAGCTTTCTTT. It specifies CASSLDGERTEAFF. The J gene is TRBJ1-1, the V gene TRBV5-5; unclear D gene. V lost 4 bases to trimming and J lost 4 bases, with 14 bases between them. The CDR3 length is 14 residues. The germline gives CDR1 SGHKS, CDR2 YYEKEE (reference sequence).

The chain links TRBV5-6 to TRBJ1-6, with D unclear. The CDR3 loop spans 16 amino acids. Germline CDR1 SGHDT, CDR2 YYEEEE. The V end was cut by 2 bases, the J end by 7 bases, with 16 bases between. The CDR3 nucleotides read TGTGCCAGCAGCTTACGGAGAATCACGGAGAATTCACCCCTCCACTTT. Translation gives CASSLRRITENSPLHF.

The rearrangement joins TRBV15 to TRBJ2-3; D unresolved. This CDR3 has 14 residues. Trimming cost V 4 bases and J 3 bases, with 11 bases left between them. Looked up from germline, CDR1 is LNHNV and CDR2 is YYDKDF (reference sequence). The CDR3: CATSTDFSTDTQYF. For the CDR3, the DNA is TGTGCCACCAGCACCGATTTTAGTACAGATACGCAGTATTTT.

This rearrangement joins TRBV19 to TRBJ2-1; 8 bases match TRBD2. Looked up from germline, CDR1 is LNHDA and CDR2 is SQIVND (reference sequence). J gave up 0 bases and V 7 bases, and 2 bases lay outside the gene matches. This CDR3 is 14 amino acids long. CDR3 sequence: CASKSGSSYNEQFF. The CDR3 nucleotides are TGTGCCAGTAAAAGCGGGAGCTCCTACAATGAGCAGTTCTTC.

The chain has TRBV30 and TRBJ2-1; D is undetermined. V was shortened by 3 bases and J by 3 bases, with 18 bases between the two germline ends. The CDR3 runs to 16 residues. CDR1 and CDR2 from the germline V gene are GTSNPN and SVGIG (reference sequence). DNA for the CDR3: TGTGCCTGGAGGCCGGCCTGGGCCCGCTACTACAATGAGCAGTTCTTC. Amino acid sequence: CAWRPAWARYYNEQFF.

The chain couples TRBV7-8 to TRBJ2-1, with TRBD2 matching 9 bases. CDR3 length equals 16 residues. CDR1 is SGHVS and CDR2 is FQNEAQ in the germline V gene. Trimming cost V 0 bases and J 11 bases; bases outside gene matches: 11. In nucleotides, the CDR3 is TGTGCCAGCAGCTTAGCCGCTAGCGGGAATAAGTTAAAGCAGTTCTTC. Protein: CASSLAASGNKLKQFF.

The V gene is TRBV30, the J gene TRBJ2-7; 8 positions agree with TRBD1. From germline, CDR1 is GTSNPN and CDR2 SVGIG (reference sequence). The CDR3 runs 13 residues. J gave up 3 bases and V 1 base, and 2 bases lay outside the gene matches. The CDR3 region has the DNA TGTGCCTGGAGTGGACAGGGGCTCTACGAGCAGTACTTC. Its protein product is CAWSGQGLYEQYF.

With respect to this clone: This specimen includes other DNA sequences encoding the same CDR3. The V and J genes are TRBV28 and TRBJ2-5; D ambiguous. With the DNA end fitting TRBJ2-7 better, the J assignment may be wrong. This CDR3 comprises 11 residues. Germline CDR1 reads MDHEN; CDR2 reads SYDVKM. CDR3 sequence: CASSLNYEQYF. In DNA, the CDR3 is TGTGCCAGCAGTTTAAACTACGAGCAGTACTTC.

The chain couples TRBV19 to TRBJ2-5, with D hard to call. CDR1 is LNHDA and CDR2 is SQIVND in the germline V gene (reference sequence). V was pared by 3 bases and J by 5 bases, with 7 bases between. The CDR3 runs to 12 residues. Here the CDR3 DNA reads TGTGCCAGTAGTATTCACGGGGAGACCCAGTACTTC. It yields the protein CASSIHGETQYF.

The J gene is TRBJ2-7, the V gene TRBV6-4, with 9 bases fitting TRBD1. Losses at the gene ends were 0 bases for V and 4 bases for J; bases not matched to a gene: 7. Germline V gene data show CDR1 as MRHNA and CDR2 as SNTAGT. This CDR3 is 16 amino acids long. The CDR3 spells CASSDSRDRAPYEQYF. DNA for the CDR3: TGTGCCAGCAGTGACTCCCGGGACAGGGCCCCTTACGAGCAGTACTTC.

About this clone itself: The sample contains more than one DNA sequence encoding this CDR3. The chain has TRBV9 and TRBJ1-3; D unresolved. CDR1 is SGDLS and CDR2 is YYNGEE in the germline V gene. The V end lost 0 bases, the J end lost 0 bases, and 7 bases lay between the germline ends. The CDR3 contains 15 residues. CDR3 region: CASSVGRGSGNTIYF. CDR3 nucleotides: TGTGCCAGCAGCGTAGGACGGGGCTCTGGAAACACCATATATTTT.

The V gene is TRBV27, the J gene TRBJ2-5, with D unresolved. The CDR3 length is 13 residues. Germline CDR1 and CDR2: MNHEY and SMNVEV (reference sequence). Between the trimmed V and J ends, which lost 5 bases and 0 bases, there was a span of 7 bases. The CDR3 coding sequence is TGTGCCAGCAGTCCCCTGTACCAAGAGACCCAGTACTTC. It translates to CASSPLYQETQYF.

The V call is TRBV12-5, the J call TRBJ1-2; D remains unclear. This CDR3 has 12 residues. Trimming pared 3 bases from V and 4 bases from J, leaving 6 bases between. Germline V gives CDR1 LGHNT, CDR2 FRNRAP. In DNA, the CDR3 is TGTGCTAGTGGTTTTTGGCCCTATGGCTACACCTTC. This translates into CASGFWPYGYTF.

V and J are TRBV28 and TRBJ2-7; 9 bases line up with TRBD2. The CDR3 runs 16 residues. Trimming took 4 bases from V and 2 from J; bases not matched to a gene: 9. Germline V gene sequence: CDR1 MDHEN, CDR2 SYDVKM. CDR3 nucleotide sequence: TGTGCCAGCAGTTCCCTAGGTAGCGGGAGCCCCTACGAGCAGTACTTC. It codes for CASSSLGSGSPYEQYF.